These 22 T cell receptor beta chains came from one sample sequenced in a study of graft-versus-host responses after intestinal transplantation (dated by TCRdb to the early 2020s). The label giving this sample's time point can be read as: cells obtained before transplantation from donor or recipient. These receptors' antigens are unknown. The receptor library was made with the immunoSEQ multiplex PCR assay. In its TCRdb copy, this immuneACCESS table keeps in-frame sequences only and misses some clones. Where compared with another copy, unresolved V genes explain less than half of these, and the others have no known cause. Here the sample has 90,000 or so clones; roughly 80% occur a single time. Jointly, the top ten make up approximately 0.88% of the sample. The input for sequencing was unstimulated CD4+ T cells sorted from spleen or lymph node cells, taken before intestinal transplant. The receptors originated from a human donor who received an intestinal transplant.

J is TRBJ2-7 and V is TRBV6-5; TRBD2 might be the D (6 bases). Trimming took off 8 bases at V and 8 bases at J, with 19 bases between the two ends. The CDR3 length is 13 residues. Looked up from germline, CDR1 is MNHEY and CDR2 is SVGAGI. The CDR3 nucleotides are TGTGCCAGCCGCATCCGGCGGGGCGAGAAGCAGTACTTC. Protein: CASRIRRGEKQYF.

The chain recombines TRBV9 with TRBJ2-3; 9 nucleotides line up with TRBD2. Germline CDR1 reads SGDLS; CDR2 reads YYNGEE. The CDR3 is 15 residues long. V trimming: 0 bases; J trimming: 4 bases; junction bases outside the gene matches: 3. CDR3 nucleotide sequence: TGTGCCAGCAGCGTAGTCGCGGGAGGGCCAGATACGCAGTATTTT. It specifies CASSVVAGGPDTQYF. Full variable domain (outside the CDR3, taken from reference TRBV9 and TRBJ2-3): DSGVTQTPKHLITATGQRVTLRCSPRSGDLSVYWYQQSLDQGLQFLIQYYNGEERAKGNILERFSAQQFPDLHSELNLSSLELGDSALYFCASSVVAGGPDTQYFGPGTRLTVL.

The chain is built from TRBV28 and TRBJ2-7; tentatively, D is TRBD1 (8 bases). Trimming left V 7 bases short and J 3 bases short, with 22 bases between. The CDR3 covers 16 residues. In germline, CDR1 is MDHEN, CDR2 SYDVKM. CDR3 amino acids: CASNSGYRGGYYEQYF. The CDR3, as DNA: TGTGCCAGCAACTCGGGGTACAGGGGGGGGTACTACGAGCAGTACTTC.

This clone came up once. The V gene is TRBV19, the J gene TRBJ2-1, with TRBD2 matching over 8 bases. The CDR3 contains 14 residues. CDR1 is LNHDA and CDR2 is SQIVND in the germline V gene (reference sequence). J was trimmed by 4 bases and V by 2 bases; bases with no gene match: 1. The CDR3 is CASSITSGYNEQFF. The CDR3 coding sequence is TGTGCCAGTAGTATAACTAGCGGATACAATGAGCAGTTCTTC.

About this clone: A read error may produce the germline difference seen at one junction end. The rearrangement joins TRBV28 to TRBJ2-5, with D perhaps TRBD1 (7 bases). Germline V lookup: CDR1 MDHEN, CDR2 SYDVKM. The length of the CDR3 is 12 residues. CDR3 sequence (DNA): TGTGCCAGCGGGCGGGGACAGCTCCTCGGGGACTTC. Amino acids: CASGRGQLLGDF.

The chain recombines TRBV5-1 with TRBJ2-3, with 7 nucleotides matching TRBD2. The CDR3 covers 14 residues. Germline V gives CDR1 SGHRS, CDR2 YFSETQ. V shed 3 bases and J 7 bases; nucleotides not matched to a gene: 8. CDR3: CASSSSGAGNTQYF. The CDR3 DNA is TGCGCCAGCAGCTCCAGCGGGGCGGGAAATACGCAGTATTTT.

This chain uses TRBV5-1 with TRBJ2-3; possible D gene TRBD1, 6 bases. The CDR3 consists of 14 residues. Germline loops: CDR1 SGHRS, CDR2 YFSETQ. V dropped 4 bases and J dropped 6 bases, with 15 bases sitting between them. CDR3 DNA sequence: TGCGCCAGCAGCCCGGGGACAAGAGAGGATACGCAGTATTTT. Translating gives CASSPGTREDTQYF.

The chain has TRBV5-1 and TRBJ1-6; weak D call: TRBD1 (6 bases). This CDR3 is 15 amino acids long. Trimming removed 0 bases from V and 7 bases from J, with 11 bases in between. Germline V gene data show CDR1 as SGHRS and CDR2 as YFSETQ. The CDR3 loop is CASSLGAGENSPLHF. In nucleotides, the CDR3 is TGCGCCAGCAGCTTGGGGGCAGGGGAGAATTCACCCCTCCACTTT.

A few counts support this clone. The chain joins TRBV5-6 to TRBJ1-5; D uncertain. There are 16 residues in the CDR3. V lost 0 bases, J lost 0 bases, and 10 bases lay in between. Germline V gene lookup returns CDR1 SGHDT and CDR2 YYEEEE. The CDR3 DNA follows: TGTGCCAGCAGCTTGGGGCGGAAGCATAGCAATCAGCCCCAGCATTTT. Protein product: CASSLGRKHSNQPQHF.

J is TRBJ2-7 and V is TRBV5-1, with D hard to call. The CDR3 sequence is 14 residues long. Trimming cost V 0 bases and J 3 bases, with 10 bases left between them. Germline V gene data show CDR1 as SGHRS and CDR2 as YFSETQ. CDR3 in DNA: TGCGCCAGCAGCTTGGATTCGCGGCTCTACGAGCAGTACTTC. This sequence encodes CASSLDSRLYEQYF.

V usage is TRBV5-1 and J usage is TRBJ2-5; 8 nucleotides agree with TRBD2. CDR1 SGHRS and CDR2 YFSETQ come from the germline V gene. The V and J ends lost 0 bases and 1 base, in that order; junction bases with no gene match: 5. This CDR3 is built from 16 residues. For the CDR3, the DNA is TGCGCCAGCAGCTTGGCCGGAACTAGCGGCCAAGAGACCCAGTACTTC. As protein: CASSLAGTSGQETQYF.

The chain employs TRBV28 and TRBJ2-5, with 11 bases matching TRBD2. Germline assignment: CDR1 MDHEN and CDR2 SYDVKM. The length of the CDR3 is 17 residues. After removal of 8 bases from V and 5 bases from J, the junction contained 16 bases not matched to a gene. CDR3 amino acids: CASQSTSGRARRETQYF. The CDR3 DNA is TGTGCCAGCCAGAGTACTAGCGGGAGAGCCAGGCGGGAGACCCAGTACTTC.

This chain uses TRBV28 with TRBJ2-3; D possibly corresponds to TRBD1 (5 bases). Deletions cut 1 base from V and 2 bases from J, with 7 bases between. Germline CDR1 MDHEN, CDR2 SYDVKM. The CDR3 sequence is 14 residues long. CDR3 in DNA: TGTGCCAGCAGTTTATCAGGGCACACAGATACGCAGTATTTT. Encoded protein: CASSLSGHTDTQYF.

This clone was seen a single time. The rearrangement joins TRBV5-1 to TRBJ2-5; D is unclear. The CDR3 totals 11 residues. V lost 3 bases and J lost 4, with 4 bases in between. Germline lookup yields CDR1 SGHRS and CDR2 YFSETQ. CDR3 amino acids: CASSSGETQYF. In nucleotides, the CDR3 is TGCGCCAGCAGCTCGGGAGAGACCCAGTACTTC.

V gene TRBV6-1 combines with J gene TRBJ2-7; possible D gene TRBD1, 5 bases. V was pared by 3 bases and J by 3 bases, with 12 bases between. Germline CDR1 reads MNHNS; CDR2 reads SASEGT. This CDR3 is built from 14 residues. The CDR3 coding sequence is TGTGCCAGCAGTGACAGGGTCCCTATCTACGAGCAGTACTTC. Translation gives CASSDRVPIYEQYF.

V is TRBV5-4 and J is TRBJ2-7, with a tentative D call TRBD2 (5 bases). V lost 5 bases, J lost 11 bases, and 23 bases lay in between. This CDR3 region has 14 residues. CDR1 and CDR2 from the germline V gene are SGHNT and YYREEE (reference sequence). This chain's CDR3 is CASRLRSSLEEEYF. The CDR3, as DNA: TGTGCCAGCAGACTCCGGAGCAGCCTTGAGGAGGAGTACTTC.

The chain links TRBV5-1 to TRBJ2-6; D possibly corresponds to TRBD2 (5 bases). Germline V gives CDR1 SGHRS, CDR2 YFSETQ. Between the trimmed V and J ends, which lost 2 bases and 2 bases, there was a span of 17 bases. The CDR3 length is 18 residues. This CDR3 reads CASSFGSANTAGANVLTF. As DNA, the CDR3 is TGCGCCAGCAGCTTCGGTAGCGCAAACACGGCTGGGGCCAACGTCCTGACTTTC.

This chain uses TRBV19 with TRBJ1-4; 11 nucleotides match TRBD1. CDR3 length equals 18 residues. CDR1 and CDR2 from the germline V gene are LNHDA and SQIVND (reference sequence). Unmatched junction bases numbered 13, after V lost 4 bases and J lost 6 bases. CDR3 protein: CASSTRTGGFSLDEKLFF. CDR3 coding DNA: TGTGCCAGTAGTACGCGGACAGGGGGCTTTTCCTTGGATGAAAAACTGTTTTTT.

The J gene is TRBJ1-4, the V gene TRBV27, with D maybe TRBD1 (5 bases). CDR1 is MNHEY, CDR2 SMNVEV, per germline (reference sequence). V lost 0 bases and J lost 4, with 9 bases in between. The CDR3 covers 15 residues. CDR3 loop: CASSLSGAFNEKLFF. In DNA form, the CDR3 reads TGTGCCAGCAGTTTATCAGGGGCCTTTAATGAAAAACTGTTTTTT.

The CDR3 is CASSPTGGSGYTF. CDR3 nucleotides: TGTGCCAGCTCCCCAACGGGGGGCTCTGGCTACACCTTC. The chain combines TRBV6-5 with TRBJ1-2, with a weak D call TRBD1 (6 bases). This CDR3 comprises 13 residues. Germline CDR1 reads MNHEY; CDR2 reads SVGAGI. Trimming took off 8 bases at V and 7 bases at J, with 17 bases between the two ends.

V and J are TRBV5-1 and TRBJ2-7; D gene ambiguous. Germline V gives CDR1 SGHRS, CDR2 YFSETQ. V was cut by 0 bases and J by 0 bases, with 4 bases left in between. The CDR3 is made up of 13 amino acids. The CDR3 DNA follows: TGCGCCAGCAGCTTGGCCAGCTCCTACGAGCAGTACTTC. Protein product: CASSLASSYEQYF.

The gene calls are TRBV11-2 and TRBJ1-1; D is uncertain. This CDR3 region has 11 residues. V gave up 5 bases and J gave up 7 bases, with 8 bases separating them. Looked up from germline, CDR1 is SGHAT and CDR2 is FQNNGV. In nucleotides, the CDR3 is TGTGCCAGCAGCAAAGGACTTGAAGCTTTCTTT. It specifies CASSKGLEAFF. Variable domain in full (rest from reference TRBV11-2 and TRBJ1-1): EAGVAQSPRYKIIEKRQSVAFWCNPISGHATLYWYQQILGQGPKLLIQFQNNGVVDDSQLPKDRFSAERLKGVDSTLKIQPAKLEDSAVYLCASSKGLEAFFGQGTRLTVV.